This is a list of T cell receptor beta chains from one sample in a study of T-cell reconstitution after alpha-beta-depleted transplantation in children. TCRdb ran MiXCR on the PCR reads and lists one entry per CDR3 protein. This table has around 500,000 distinct CDR3 sequences, 23% appearing once. The starting material was PBMCs, mostly from graft donor cells, obtained 360 days after TCRalphabeta/CD19-depleted stem cell transplant. The receptors stem from a boy younger than two who had a stem cell transplant for acute myeloid leukemia, so the T cells may come from the graft donor. The CDR3 runs from the conserved cysteine through the conserved F or W. A D gene is named only where the DNA matches it firmly. A row's size may be missing; if present it is once, few, many or a size class.

clone size,J gene,D gene,V gene,CDR3 DNA,CDR3 protein
-,TRBJ1-3,TRBD1,TRBV20-1,TGCAGTGCTAGAGATGCAACAGGGGCTGGAAACACCATATATTTT,CSARDATGAGNTIYF
many,TRBJ2-7,-,TRBV21-1,TGTGCCAGCACTGAGGGGCCATGGGCGGCTAGCTCCTACGAGCAGTACTTC,CASTEGPWAASSYEQYF
many,TRBJ1-2,-,TRBV7-2,TGTGCCAGCAGCCACGACAGCTATGGCTACACCTTC,CASSHDSYGYTF
few,TRBJ1-1,-,TRBV15,TGTGCCACCAGCAGAGTGGGTAGAGGGAGGAGGAACACTGAAGCTTTCTTT,CATSRVGRGRRNTEAFF
few,TRBJ2-2,TRBD1,TRBV29-1,TGCAGCGTTTCCAACAGGGGGCTCACAGACTCGAACACCGGGGAGCTGTTTTTT,CSVSNRGLTDSNTGELFF
few,TRBJ1-1,-,TRBV6-2/TRBV6-3,TGTGCCAGCAGTTCAGCCGGATTGACAGTCATGAACACTGAAGCTTTCTTT,CASSSAGLTVMNTEAFF
many,TRBJ2-1,-,TRBV7-2,TGTGCCAGCAGCTTTTCACAAGAGCAGTTCTTC,CASSFSQEQFF
many,TRBJ2-7,-,TRBV13,TGTGCCAGCAGCTTAGGGACAGGATACGAGCAGTACTTC,CASSLGTGYEQYF
-,TRBJ2-3,-,TRBV7-3,TGTGCCAGCAGCCCGACTACTGGAGATACGCAGTATTTT,CASSPTTGDTQYF
many,TRBJ2-4,-,TRBV7-9,TGTGCCAGCAGCACAGGAGATATAGCCAAAAACATTCAGTACTTC,CASSTGDIAKNIQYF
-,TRBJ1-1,TRBD1,TRBV6-4,TGTGCCAGCAGCCGCAGGGGGCGCGGCACTGAAGCTTTCTTT,CASSRRGRGTEAFF
few,TRBJ2-1,TRBD1,TRBV5-4,TGTGCCAGCAGCTTGGAGACAGGGGTAGATGAGCAGTTCTTC,CASSLETGVDEQFF
-,TRBJ1-1,TRBD1,TRBV29-1,TGCAGCGTTGACAGGTCCCAGGGGGCGCTCACTGAAGCTTTCTTT,CSVDRSQGALTEAFF
-,TRBJ2-3,TRBD2,TRBV3-1,TGTGCCAGCAGCCCTGCACTAGCGAGGGTTGTGGTGGCGCAGTATTTT,CASSPALARVVVAQYF
-,TRBJ1-2,-,TRBV5-1,TGCGCCAGCAGCTTGGGTCCGTCATACTATGGCTACACCTTC,CASSLGPSYYGYTF
-,TRBJ1-6,TRBD1,TRBV20-1,TGCAGTGCTAGCGTTAATACGGACAGGGACGATTCACCCCTCCACTTT,CSASVNTDRDDSPLHF
-,TRBJ2-1,-,TRBV20-1,TGCTGTGCTAGAGCGCACCCCGACGGCGGAAGTTACAATGAGCAGTTCTTC,CCARAHPDGGSYNEQFF
-,TRBJ2-7,-,TRBV7-6,TGTGCCAGCAGCTTAGCGTCCAGGGTCCACGAGCAGTACTTC,CASSLASRVHEQYF
few,TRBJ2-1,TRBD1,TRBV12-3/TRBV12-4,TGTGCCAGCAGATCCACAACAGGGGGATCGCGGAATGAGCAGTTCTTC,CASRSTTGGSRNEQFF
many,TRBJ2-6,TRBD2,TRBV12-3/TRBV12-4,TGTGCCAGCAGTTTAGCGCAGCGGGGTAGGTCCAACGTCCTGACTTTC,CASSLAQRGRSNVLTF
-,TRBJ2-3,-,TRBV5-1,TGCGCCAGCAGCCCCTTAGGGGGGGCTAAGGCAGATACGCAGTATTTT,CASSPLGGAKADTQYF
-,TRBJ2-5,TRBD1,TRBV15,TGTGCCACCAGCAGTCACAGGGGGCAGGGGGAGACCCAGTACTTC,CATSSHRGQGETQYF
few,TRBJ2-5,TRBD1,TRBV9,TGTGCCAGCAGCCCGCCGGGGACAGGGACTATCTTCCCTCAAGAGACCCAGTACTTC,CASSPPGTGTIFPQETQYF
-,TRBJ2-5,TRBD2,TRBV6-5,TGTGCCAGCAGTTCTACCCACAGCGGGGGAAAAGAGACCCAGTACTTC,CASSSTHSGGKETQYF
-,TRBJ2-3,-,TRBV29-1,TGCAGCGTTGAAGACGATTCCGACGGCTCAGATACGCAGTATTTT,CSVEDDSDGSDTQYF
-,TRBJ2-3,-,TRBV29-1,TGCAGCGTTGTGAACGGCCCCACAGATACGCAGTATTTT,CSVVNGPTDTQYF